This T cell receptor beta chain stems from a study of Ad26.COV2.S vaccination and SARS-CoV-2 variants. Study context: Among those in the COV1001 Ad26.COV2.S trial arm was the donor. Dosing was one shot or two shots 56 days apart.

The treatment denotes: approximately 18 received Ad26.COV2.S at low or high dose, single or two shots; 5 received placebo; per-sample allocation not given. All samples were drawn on day 63, counting from the first vaccine or placebo injection. Boston supplied an adult donor aged 18-55 years. The administered vaccine (an Ad26 vector) expressed Wuhan-strain SARS-CoV-2 spike. The germline V gene encodes CDR1 SGHTA and CDR2 FQGTGA. This CDR3 spans 14 amino acids. V was pared by 5 bases and J by 5 bases, with 4 bases of the junction left unmatched. Here immunoSEQ multiplex PCR was the method, and the copy in TCRdb shows in-frame clones only, minus some. The sample shows around 300,000 clones, about 87% of them seen only once.

V and J are TRBV7-3 and TRBJ2-2; 8 bases are a match to TRBD1. This sequence originates from a person between 18 and 60 years old who received the Ad26.COV2.S COVID-19 vaccine or a placebo. This specimen was peripheral blood, taken in a trial of Ad26.COV2.S vaccine versus placebo. The CDR3 is CASSTRQGTGELFF. CDR3 bases: TGTGCCAGCAGCACCAGACAGGGGACCGGGGAGCTGTTTTTT.